This paragraph reports one T cell receptor (beta chain). The antigen is undetermined. V gave up 2 bases and J gave up 6 bases, with 11 bases separating them. Germline CDR1 reads SGHNT; CDR2 reads YYREEE (reference sequence). The CDR3 runs to 13 residues. Anyone with autoimmune disease history or systemic immunosuppression was excluded. The sample belongs to a study of OX40 agonist ivuxolimab in advanced cancers. The study's findings and limits: At 0.1 to 3.0 mg/kg and by week 6, clonal expansion occurred in CD4+ and CD8+ blood T cells. Expanded peripheral T-cell antigen specificity went undetermined.

Libraries were prepared by immunoSEQ multiplex PCR; TCRdb keeps only in-frame clonotypes and omits some of them. The sample lists roughly 60,000 clones; more than 75% were seen once. Sequences were derived from CD4+ or CD8+ T cells sorted from blood, sampled in a trial of the OX40 agonist ivuxolimab. The rearrangement uses TRBV5-4 and TRBJ2-5; D call uncertain. The receptor comes from an adult with an advanced solid tumor such as melanoma, head and neck, liver or kidney cancer. CDR3 DNA: TGTGCCAGCAGCTTTTACGTAGCAAAGACCCAGTACTTC. Protein: CASSFYVAKTQYF.